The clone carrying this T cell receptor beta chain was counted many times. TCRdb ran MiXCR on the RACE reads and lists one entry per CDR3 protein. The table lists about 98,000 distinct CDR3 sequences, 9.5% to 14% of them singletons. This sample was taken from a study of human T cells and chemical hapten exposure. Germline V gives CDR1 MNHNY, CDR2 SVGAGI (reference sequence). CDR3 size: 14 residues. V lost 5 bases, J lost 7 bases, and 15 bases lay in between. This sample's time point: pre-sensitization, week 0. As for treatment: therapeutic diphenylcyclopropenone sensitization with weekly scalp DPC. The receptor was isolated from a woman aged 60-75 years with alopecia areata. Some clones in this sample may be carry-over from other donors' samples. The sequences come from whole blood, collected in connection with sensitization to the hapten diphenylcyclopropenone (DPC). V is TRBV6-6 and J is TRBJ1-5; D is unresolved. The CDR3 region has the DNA TGTGCCAGCAGTCCTATTATGGGCGGGCAGCCCCAGCATTTT. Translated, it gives CASSPIMGGQPQHF.